These 4 T cell receptor beta chains originate from one sample sequenced in a study of OX40 agonist ivuxolimab in advanced cancers. Clones were sequenced by immunoSEQ multiplex PCR, and TCRdb holds only the in-frame ones, with some missing. The data contain roughly 40,000 clones, 70% to 90% of them seen just once; the ten biggest clones take up around an eighth. The sample was CD4+ or CD8+ T cells sorted from blood, taken in a trial of the OX40 agonist ivuxolimab. These receptors originate from an adult with an advanced solid tumor such as melanoma, head and neck, liver or kidney cancer.

The chain uses TRBV7-2 and TRBJ1-1, with D tentatively TRBD1 (5 bases). There are 13 residues in the CDR3. Germline V lookup: CDR1 SGHTA, CDR2 FQGNSA. The ends were cut back, 2 bases at V and 3 bases at J, with 7 bases in the middle. CDR3: CASSLIGDTEAFF. DNA for the CDR3: TGTGCCAGCAGCTTAATAGGGGACACTGAAGCTTTCTTT.

V gene TRBV7-2 combines with J gene TRBJ2-7; 11 bases match TRBD2. Germline V gene data show CDR1 as SGHTA and CDR2 as FQGNSA. Losses at the gene ends were 5 bases for V and 4 bases for J; bases not matched to a gene: 7. The CDR3 sequence is 15 residues long. The CDR3 protein is CASSPRLAGTYEQYF. The CDR3 bases are TGTGCCAGCAGCCCCAGACTAGCGGGAACTTACGAGCAGTACTTC. Full variable domain (remainder filled in from reference TRBV7-2 and TRBJ2-7): GAGVSQSPSNKVTEKGKDVELRCDPISGHTALYWYRQSLGQGLEFLIYFQGNSAPDKSGLPSDRFSAERTGGSVSTLTIQRTQQEDSAVYLCASSPRLAGTYEQYFGPGTRLTVT.

The chain uses TRBV6-6 and TRBJ2-7, with D unresolved. CDR3 length: 13 residues. Between the trimmed V and J ends, which lost 5 bases and 0 bases, there was a span of 8 bases. Looked up from germline, CDR1 is MNHNY and CDR2 is SVGAGI (reference sequence). The CDR3 DNA follows: TGTGCCAGCAGTGACGCCGACTCCTACGAGCAGTACTTC. Its translation is CASSDADSYEQYF.

The chain carries TRBV11-2 and TRBJ2-7, with D possibly being TRBD2 (6 bases). V was cut by 1 base and J by 3 bases, with 13 bases left in between. The CDR3 runs 15 residues. Germline V gives CDR1 SGHAT, CDR2 FQNNGV. The CDR3 DNA reads as TGTGCCAGCAGCTTAGTACCGGGAGAGGTCTACGAGCAGTACTTC. It is translated as CASSLVPGEVYEQYF.